This T cell receptor beta chain was documented in a study of cytomegalovirus exposure and HLA in healthy donors. The primer mix had 60 Vbeta and 13 Jbeta primers. Data came from immunoSEQ multiplex PCR; TCRdb stores just in-frame clones and leaves some out. The sample lists roughly 100,000 clones; roughly 79% were seen once. Overall study findings and caveats: Roughly uniform depth of sequencing across donors was assumed in presence/absence analyses. In a later analysis, specific HLA alleles were associated with approximately 16,000 TCR beta sequences at a 0.05 false discovery rate. Earlier results showed most TCR beta V segments being productive about 87% or about 30% of the time.

This clone has a single count. Its antigen remains unknown. The material sequenced was PBMCs. The source is a middle-aged man in good health and CMV-seronegative.

CDR3 residues: CASSSKGTGGMDTEAFF. In DNA, the CDR3 is TGCGCCAGCAGCTCTAAGGGGACAGGGGGCATGGACACTGAAGCTTTCTTT. V is TRBV5-1 and J is TRBJ1-1; TRBD1 aligns across 12 bases. The CDR3 runs 17 residues. The germline gives CDR1 SGHRS, CDR2 YFSETQ. Trimming removed 3 bases from V and 3 bases from J; junction bases left unmatched: 9.